Following are 17 T cell receptor beta chains from one sample sequenced in a study of shared clonotypes between healthy human individuals. Repertoires were generated with immunoSEQ multiplex PCR, while TCRdb's copy carries only in-frame clones and drops some. The data hold roughly 1,800,000 clones, with 85% to 95% observed a single time. Terminally differentiated effector memory CD45RA+ cells were left out of the naive CD8 fraction, which was CD45RO-negative and positively selected for CCR7. The specimen was naive CD8+ T cells sorted from blood. The origin of the receptors is a man between 18 and 35 years old in good health.

The gene calls are TRBV15 and TRBJ1-4, with D unresolved. Germline V lookup: CDR1 LNHNV, CDR2 YYDKDF (reference sequence). The CDR3 covers 16 residues. V lost 0 bases to trimming and J lost 3 bases, with 11 bases between them. This CDR3 is CATSREMGIANEKLFF. CDR3 DNA sequence: TGTGCCACCAGCAGAGAAATGGGGATCGCTAATGAAAAACTGTTTTTT. Full variable domain (rest looked up from reference TRBV15 and TRBJ1-4): DAMVIQNPRYQVTQFGKPVTLSCSQTLNHNVMYWYQQKSSQAPKLLFHYYDKDFNNEADTPDNFQSRRPNTSFCFLDIRSPGLGDTAMYLCATSREMGIANEKLFFGSGTQLSVL.

The genes are TRBV5-6 and TRBJ2-3; tentatively, D is TRBD1 (5 bases). Looked up from germline, CDR1 is SGHDT and CDR2 is YYEEEE. The CDR3 is made up of 13 amino acids. Trimming cost V 3 bases and J 6 bases, with 11 bases left between them. The CDR3 loop is CASSSVSGDTQYF. In DNA form, the CDR3 reads TGTGCCAGCAGCTCGGTTTCAGGGGATACGCAGTATTTT.

This sequence joins TRBV5-1 and TRBJ1-5; possibly TRBD1 for D (5 bases). The CDR3 is 16 amino acids. Germline V CDR1 and CDR2: SGHRS, YFSETQ. V lost 1 base and J lost 1, with 12 bases in between. The CDR3 DNA reads TGCGCCAGCAGCTTGAAAGGGGCCGTGAGCAATCAGCCCCAGCATTTT. It is translated as CASSLKGAVSNQPQHF.

The V call is TRBV30, the J call TRBJ2-7, with 7 nucleotides matching TRBD1. The CDR3 length is 12 residues. Germline CDR1 and CDR2: GTSNPN and SVGIG (reference sequence). The V segment lost 6 bases and the J segment 2 bases; nucleotides outside the gene matches: 4. The CDR3: CACSGGTYEQYF. DNA of the CDR3: TGTGCCTGTTCAGGGGGTACCTACGAGCAGTACTTC.

The gene calls are TRBV27 and TRBJ1-5; tentatively, D is TRBD1 (6 bases). Germline values: CDR1 MNHEY, CDR2 SMNVEV (reference sequence). The germline V and J ends were trimmed by 7 bases and 0 bases, with 10 bases remaining between them. There are 14 residues in the CDR3. CDR3 sequence reads: CASKQQGSNQPQHF. The CDR3 DNA follows: TGTGCCAGCAAACAACAGGGTAGCAATCAGCCCCAGCATTTT.

This chain uses TRBV2 with TRBJ1-2; D is possibly TRBD1 (5 bases). V was clipped by 2 bases and J by 0 bases, with 10 bases between them. Germline V gene data show CDR1 as SNHLY and CDR2 as FYNNEI. CDR3 length: 15 residues. The CDR3: CASSEPQGANYGYTF. The CDR3, as DNA: TGTGCCAGCAGTGAACCCCAGGGAGCTAACTATGGCTACACCTTC.

The chain recombines TRBV25-1 with TRBJ1-2; TRBD1 is a possible D gene (5 bases). The CDR3 length is 13 residues. V dropped 1 base and J dropped 6 bases, with 9 bases sitting between them. CDR1 is MGHDK, CDR2 SYGVNS, per germline. CDR3 loop: CASSEFIGDGYTF. The CDR3, as DNA: TGTGCCAGCAGTGAATTTATAGGGGATGGCTACACCTTC.

The V and J genes are TRBV2 and TRBJ1-2; tentative D call: TRBD1 (5 bases). V was cut by 11 bases and J by 2 bases, with 12 bases left in between. This CDR3 has 12 residues. Germline CDR1 reads SNHLY; CDR2 reads FYNNEI. The CDR3 coding sequence is TGTGCCGGAGACCCAGGGAACTATGGCTACACCTTC. Protein product: CAGDPGNYGYTF.

A single count supports this clone. The V gene is TRBV7-6, the J gene TRBJ2-7, with D maybe TRBD2 (6 bases). Germline lookup yields CDR1 SGHVS and CDR2 FNYEAQ. The CDR3 loop spans 14 amino acids. Deletions cut 5 bases from V and 3 bases from J, with 14 bases between. CDR3 in amino acids: CASSGGAYNYEQYF. The CDR3 nucleotides read TGTGCCAGCAGCGGAGGGGCCTACAACTACGAGCAGTACTTC.

For this clone: Other nucleotide sequences in the sample specify the same CDR3. J is TRBJ1-1 and V is TRBV7-9, with a weak D call TRBD1 (5 bases). The length of the CDR3 is 12 residues. Germline CDR1 is SEHNR and CDR2 is FQNEAQ (reference sequence). V was pared by 5 bases and J by 6 bases, with 10 bases between. The CDR3 nucleotides read TGTGCCAGCAGCGCTCAGGGCGCTGAAGCTTTCTTT. It specifies CASSAQGAEAFF.

V and J are TRBV15 and TRBJ2-4; D could derive from TRBD1 or TRBD2 (5 bases each). V was shortened by 3 bases and J by 6 bases, with 12 bases between the two germline ends. From germline, CDR1 is LNHNV and CDR2 YYDKDF (reference sequence). The CDR3 is made up of 14 amino acids. CDR3 amino acids: CATSSPSGGNIQYF. Written as DNA, the CDR3 is TGTGCCACCAGCAGCCCCTCTGGGGGAAACATTCAGTACTTC. The full variable domain, rest sourced from reference TRBV15 and TRBJ2-4, is DAMVIQNPRYQVTQFGKPVTLSCSQTLNHNVMYWYQQKSSQAPKLLFHYYDKDFNNEADTPDNFQSRRPNTSFCFLDIRSPGLGDTAMYLCATSSPSGGNIQYFGAGTRLSVL.

The chain carries TRBV19 and TRBJ1-1; D is unclear. This CDR3 region has 12 residues. V was clipped by 11 bases and J by 1 base, with 11 bases between them. Per germline, CDR1 LNHDA and CDR2 SQIVND (reference sequence). Here the CDR3 DNA reads TGTGCCTCTTGTTGGGGGAACACTGAAGCTTTCTTT. Encoded protein: CASCWGNTEAFF.

The V call is TRBV2, the J call TRBJ2-3; 10 nucleotides match TRBD2. V shed 8 bases, J shed 6 bases, and the junction held 5 bases outside the gene matches. CDR3 size: 13 residues. Germline V gene lookup returns CDR1 SNHLY and CDR2 FYNNEI. The chain's CDR3 is CASERGGLDTQYF. CDR3 nucleotides: TGTGCCAGCGAGCGGGGGGGCCTTGATACGCAGTATTTT.

The chain links TRBV27 to TRBJ2-7; D uncertain. Deletions cut 3 bases from V and 2 bases from J, with 11 bases between. CDR1 and CDR2 (germline): MNHEY, SMNVEV (reference sequence). CDR3 length equals 14 residues. The CDR3 DNA follows: TGTGCCAGCAGTTTCGGCCCAGTGGCCTACGAGCAGTACTTC. Its translation: CASSFGPVAYEQYF.

The V and J genes are TRBV30 and TRBJ1-6; perhaps TRBD1 as D (5 bases). V was shortened by 1 base and J by 6 bases, with 13 bases between the two germline ends. The CDR3 runs 15 residues. Germline CDR1 and CDR2: GTSNPN and SVGIG (reference sequence). The CDR3: CAWSAFGQSNSPLHF. CDR3 DNA sequence: TGTGCCTGGAGTGCATTTGGACAAAGTAATTCACCCCTCCACTTT.

The genes are TRBV7-6 and TRBJ2-5; 7 bases map to TRBD1. Losses at the gene ends were 4 bases for V and 0 bases for J; bases not matched to a gene: 5. Germline loops: CDR1 SGHVS, CDR2 FNYEAQ. The CDR3 sequence is 15 residues long. The CDR3: CASSSWTGDQETQYF. The CDR3 nucleotides read TGTGCCAGCAGCTCCTGGACAGGAGACCAAGAGACCCAGTACTTC.

This chain connects TRBV7-9 to TRBJ1-3; D call uncertain. The V and J ends lost 3 bases and 0 bases respectively, with 12 bases between them. CDR3 length: 16 amino acids. Per germline, CDR1 SEHNR and CDR2 FQNEAQ (reference sequence). CDR3 protein: CASSLVERFSGNTIYF. The CDR3 DNA reads as TGTGCCAGCAGCTTGGTCGAACGATTCTCTGGAAACACCATATATTTT. The full variable domain, completed using reference TRBV7-9 and TRBJ1-3, is DTGVSQNPRHKITKRGQNVTFRCDPISEHNRLYWYRQTLGQGPEFLTYFQNEAQLEKSRLLSDRFSAERPKGSFSTLEIQRTEQGDSAMYLCASSLVERFSGNTIYFGEGSWLTVV.